The 21 T cell receptor beta chains below all came from one sample that was sequenced in a study of blood T cell repertoires in COVID-19. Profiling relied on immunoSEQ multiplex PCR, and the TCRdb table lists in-frame clones only, not all of them. The repertoire holds roughly 93,000 clones, with 87% as singletons. The sequencing input was peripheral blood. The receptors here all came from a human donor in a cohort sampled during active COVID-19.

J is TRBJ1-3 and V is TRBV5-4; 9 bases agree with TRBD1. The germline V gene encodes CDR1 SGHNT and CDR2 YYREEE (reference sequence). After removal of 6 bases from V and 0 bases from J, the junction contained 4 bases not matched to a gene. This CDR3 region has 15 residues. The DNA of the CDR3 is TGTGCCAGCACCACAGGGGGCTTCTCTGGAAACACCATATATTTT. It is translated as CASTTGGFSGNTIYF.

The chain joins TRBV4-1 to TRBJ1-3; no definite D call. The CDR3 contains 15 residues. V was trimmed by 0 bases and J by 8 bases, leaving 14 bases between them. CDR1 and CDR2 (germline): MGHRA, YSYEKL. In DNA, the CDR3 is TGCGCCAGCAGCCAAGATGGGAGGACGGGAGACACCATATATTTT. It specifies CASSQDGRTGDTIYF.

The chain has TRBV7-9 and TRBJ2-1; perhaps TRBD2 as D (6 bases). The CDR3 is 15 amino acids. Germline V gives CDR1 SEHNR, CDR2 FQNEAQ (reference sequence). Trimming pared 4 bases from V and 0 bases from J, leaving 10 bases between. Here the CDR3 reads CASSSPGSSYNEQFF. The CDR3 DNA reads TGTGCCAGCAGCTCCCCCGGGAGCTCCTACAATGAGCAGTTCTTC. Full variable domain (rest looked up from reference TRBV7-9 and TRBJ2-1): DTGVSQNPRHKITKRGQNVTFRCDPISEHNRLYWYRQTLGQGPEFLTYFQNEAQLEKSRLLSDRFSAERPKGSFSTLEIQRTEQGDSAMYLCASSSPGSSYNEQFFGPGTRLTVL.

Here the CDR3 DNA reads TGTGCCAGCAGTGAGAACAGCCGATACTCCTACGAGCAGTACTTC. It codes for CASSENSRYSYEQYF. V gene TRBV2 combines with J gene TRBJ2-7; no definite D call. This CDR3 is 15 amino acids long. Germline V gene data show CDR1 as SNHLY and CDR2 as FYNNEI. V was cut by 3 bases and J by 0 bases, with 12 bases left in between.

The genes are TRBV7-9 and TRBJ2-1, with 7 bases that match TRBD2. CDR1 and CDR2 from the germline V gene are SEHNR and FQNEAQ (reference sequence). The CDR3 spans 15 residues. The trim removed 0 bases at V and 6 bases at J, leaving 5 bases unmatched. The CDR3 region is CASSLAASGGNEQFF. In DNA form, the CDR3 reads TGTGCCAGCAGCTTAGCGGCCTCGGGGGGCAATGAGCAGTTCTTC.

The chain links TRBV5-1 to TRBJ2-7; TRBD1 aligns across 7 bases. The CDR3 length is 15 residues. After removal of 2 bases from V and 1 base from J, the junction contained 6 bases not matched to a gene. In germline, CDR1 is SGHRS, CDR2 YFSETQ. CDR3 in amino acids: CASSLIETGSYEQYF. CDR3 nucleotide sequence: TGCGCCAGCAGCTTAATAGAGACAGGGTCCTACGAGCAGTACTTC.

The chain links TRBV5-3 to TRBJ2-2; 7 positions match TRBD2. TRBV5-3 is identified as an open reading frame with a role that is uncertain. V trimming: 4 bases; J trimming: 6 bases; junction bases outside the gene matches: 6. The CDR3 consists of 14 residues. The chain's CDR3 is CARSRTRSAGELFF. In DNA form, the CDR3 reads TGTGCCAGAAGCCGGACTAGATCGGCCGGGGAGCTGTTTTTT.

CDR3 nucleotides: TGTGCCAGCAGTTACTCGCAGGGAACTGAAGCTTTCTTT. Residues: CASSYSQGTEAFF. The rearrangement links TRBV6-6 to TRBJ1-1, with a possible D match to TRBD1 (5 bases). V gave up 0 bases and J gave up 5 bases, with 7 bases separating them. The CDR3 consists of 13 residues. Germline lookup yields CDR1 MNHNY and CDR2 SVGAGI (reference sequence).

The genes are TRBV6-1 and TRBJ2-2; 7 bases agree with TRBD1. The CDR3 is made up of 17 amino acids. Germline CDR1 and CDR2: MNHNS and SASEGT. V trimming: 4 bases; J trimming: 5 bases; junction bases outside the gene matches: 13. In DNA form, the CDR3 reads TGTGCCAGCAGTGGACAAAGACAGGGAATTAATACCGGGGAGCTGTTTTTT. This sequence encodes CASSGQRQGINTGELFF.

This clone has just one count. This chain connects TRBV18 to TRBJ2-7; D is unresolved. The CDR3 runs 15 residues. The germline V gene has CDR1 KGHSH and CDR2 LQKENI. V dropped 4 bases and J dropped 0 bases, with 13 bases sitting between them. This CDR3 reads CASSRVEASSYEQYF. The CDR3 bases are TGTGCCAGCTCACGAGTAGAGGCCTCCTCCTACGAGCAGTACTTC.

The V and J genes are TRBV9 and TRBJ2-1; D gene unclear. V dropped 0 bases and J dropped 5 bases, with 3 bases sitting between them. Germline CDR1 reads SGDLS; CDR2 reads YYNGEE. The CDR3 runs 12 residues. CDR3 residues: CASSVGDNEQFF. The CDR3 DNA reads as TGTGCCAGCAGCGTAGGAGACAATGAGCAGTTCTTC.

The chain links TRBV19 to TRBJ1-2; a weak D match, TRBD1 (6 bases). The CDR3 contains 16 residues. Trimming stripped 7 bases from V and 4 bases from J, with 22 bases between. Germline V gene data show CDR1 as LNHDA and CDR2 as SQIVND (reference sequence). In DNA, the CDR3 is TGTGCCAGTACCGCGGCCCCCCAGGGGCTTTTCTATGGCTACACCTTC. Amino acids: CASTAAPQGLFYGYTF. Using reference TRBV19 and TRBJ1-2 for the parts outside the CDR3, the full variable domain is DGGITQSPKYLFRKEGQNVTLSCEQNLNHDAMYWYRQDPGQGLRLIYYSQIVNDFQKGDIAEGYSVSREKKESFPLTVTSAQKNPTAFYLCASTAAPQGLFYGYTFGSGTRLTVV.

This clone was picked up one time. The V gene is TRBV6-5, the J gene TRBJ1-2; no clear D. Germline CDR1 and CDR2: MNHEY and SVGAGI. V lost 0 bases to trimming and J lost 0 bases, with 8 bases between them. This CDR3 contains 15 residues. CDR3 sequence (DNA): TGTGCCAGCAGTTACTCCCTACAGACTAACTATGGCTACACCTTC. Translated, it gives CASSYSLQTNYGYTF.

The chain recombines TRBV28 with TRBJ1-1, with D tentatively TRBD1 (5 bases). V was cut by 6 bases and J by 4 bases, with 15 bases left in between. The CDR3 runs 14 residues. CDR1 MDHEN and CDR2 SYDVKM come from the germline V gene. In DNA form, the CDR3 reads TGTGCCAGCAGCAACATGGGACTTGCCACTGAAGCTTTCTTT. It specifies CASSNMGLATEAFF.

The chain uses TRBV24-1 and TRBJ2-5; TRBD2 is a possible D gene (7 bases). The CDR3 contains 16 residues. The germline V gene encodes CDR1 KGHDR and CDR2 SFDVKD. Between the trimmed V and J ends, which lost 5 bases and 1 base, there was a span of 16 bases. The CDR3 coding sequence is TGTGCCACCAGTGCGAGGATTGCGGGGGCCCAAGAGACCCAGTACTTC. This encodes CATSARIAGAQETQYF.

The chain combines TRBV3-1 (or the pseudogene TRBV3-2) with TRBJ1-2, with TRBD1 identical over 7 bases. V dropped 4 bases and J dropped 6; count of bases not matched to a gene: 11. Germline CDR1 is LGHDT and CDR2 is YNNKEL (reference sequence). This CDR3 is 15 amino acids long. The CDR3 DNA sequence: TGTGCCAGCAGCCGCCCGGAAGGGGGCCGTAATGGCTACACCTTC. Translating gives CASSRPEGGRNGYTF.

The chain carries TRBV2 and TRBJ1-2; 8 bases line up with TRBD1. Germline V CDR1 and CDR2: SNHLY, FYNNEI. CDR3 length: 14 residues. V shed 6 bases and J 1 base; nucleotides not matched to a gene: 4. The CDR3 protein is CASSRQGNNYGYTF. CDR3 bases: TGTGCCAGCAGCCGACAGGGGAATAACTATGGCTACACCTTC.

The chain has TRBV9 and TRBJ2-3, with 7 bases that match TRBD1. V trimming: 3 bases; J trimming: 1 base; junction bases outside the gene matches: 5. The CDR3 is made up of 15 amino acids. Germline CDR1 is SGDLS and CDR2 is YYNGEE. CDR3 amino acids: CASSGDRAGTDTQYF. The CDR3 DNA sequence: TGTGCCAGCAGCGGCGACAGGGCTGGCACAGATACGCAGTATTTT.

This rearrangement joins TRBV19 to TRBJ2-7, with TRBD2 identical over 7 bases. The trim removed 0 bases at V and 5 bases at J, leaving 7 bases unmatched. Germline-derived CDR1 and CDR2 are LNHDA and SQIVND (reference sequence). This CDR3 contains 15 residues. CDR3 protein: CASSIEGGRSHEQYF. In DNA, the CDR3 is TGTGCCAGTAGTATAGAAGGCGGGAGAAGTCACGAGCAGTACTTC.

This CDR3 is CASSVGGTSGSTDTQYF. The CDR3 nucleotides read TGTGCCAGCAGCGTTGGGGGGACTAGCGGGAGCACAGATACGCAGTATTTT. V usage is TRBV7-3 and J usage is TRBJ2-3, with 12 nucleotides matching TRBD2. The germline V gene has CDR1 SGHTA and CDR2 FQGTGA. V shed 5 bases and J 0 bases; nucleotides not matched to a gene: 6. The CDR3 is 17 amino acids.

V and J are TRBV3-1 (or the pseudogene TRBV3-2) and TRBJ1-4; 12 bases agree with TRBD1. Germline CDR1 LGHDT, CDR2 YNNKEL (reference sequence). The CDR3 is 15 residues long. The junction had 2 bases not matched to a gene; V was cut back by 3 bases and J by 6 bases. CDR3 sequence reads: CASSQGQGADEKLFF. In nucleotides, the CDR3 is TGTGCCAGCAGCCAGGGACAGGGGGCCGATGAAAAACTGTTTTTT.